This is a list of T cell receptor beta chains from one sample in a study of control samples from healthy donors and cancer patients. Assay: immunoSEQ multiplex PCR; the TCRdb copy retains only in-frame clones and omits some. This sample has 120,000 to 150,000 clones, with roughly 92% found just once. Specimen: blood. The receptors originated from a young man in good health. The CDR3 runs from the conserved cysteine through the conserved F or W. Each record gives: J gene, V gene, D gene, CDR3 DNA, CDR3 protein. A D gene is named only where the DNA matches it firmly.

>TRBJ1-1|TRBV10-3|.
TGTGCCATCAGTGAAGATCAGGGAGTATCTTTCTTT
CAISEDQGVSFF
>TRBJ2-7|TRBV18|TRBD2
TGTGCCAGCTCACCAGCGGGAGGTCGAGAGCAGTACTTC
CASSPAGGREQYF
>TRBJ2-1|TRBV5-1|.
TGCGCCAGCAGCGGGAGTCGGCTTGGGAATGAGCAGTTCTTC
CASSGSRLGNEQFF
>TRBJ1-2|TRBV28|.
TGTGCCAGCACCACTGGGGGGTATAGCTATGGCTACACCTTC
CASTTGGYSYGYTF
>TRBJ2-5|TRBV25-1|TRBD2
TGTGCCAGCAGTGAATATCTAGCGGGAGGGCAAGAGACCCAGTACTTC
CASSEYLAGGQETQYF
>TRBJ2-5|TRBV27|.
TGTGCCAGCAGTTTGCAAGGGCAAGAGACCCAGTACTTC
CASSLQGQETQYF
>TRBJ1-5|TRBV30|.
TGTGCCTGGAGTCCCTCACCCGGGGGGGGCTATCAGCCCCAGCATTTT
CAWSPSPGGGYQPQHF
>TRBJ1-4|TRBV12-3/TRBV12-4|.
TGTGCCACCCGGGGAGGGAGTGAAAAACTGTTTTTT
CATRGGSEKLFF
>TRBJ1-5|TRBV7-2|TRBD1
TGTGCCAGCAGCCTTGACAGGGGGCGGTTAGGCAATCAGCCCCAGCATTTT
CASSLDRGRLGNQPQHF
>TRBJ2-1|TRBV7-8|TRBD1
TGTGCCAGCAGGAGGGGGGCAGGGGGCATCAATGAGCAGTTCTTC
CASRRGAGGINEQFF